Shown below are 18 T cell receptor beta chains from a single sample sequenced in a study of T cell responses to AZD1222 COVID-19 vaccine. TCRdb's table, derived via immunoSEQ multiplex PCR, lists solely in-frame clones and lacks some. The profile covers approximately 75,000 clones, with around 86% appearing a single time and roughly 18% taken by the ten largest. This specimen was peripheral blood, taken 28 days after the second AZD1222 dose. The receptors derive from an adult who received the AZD1222 COVID-19 vaccine.

This clone was seen a single time. V gene TRBV3-1 (or the pseudogene TRBV3-2) combines with J gene TRBJ2-3, with TRBD1 identical over 8 bases. CDR3 size: 15 residues. The V gene's germline CDR1 is LGHDT and CDR2 YNNKEL (reference sequence). V gave up 1 base and J gave up 5 bases; unmatched junction bases: 5. CDR3 nucleotides: TGTGCCAGCAGCCAAGGGCAGGGGGCCCAAGATACGCAGTATTTT. Amino acids: CASSQGQGAQDTQYF.

This sequence joins TRBV9 and TRBJ2-7, with TRBD2 as a possible D gene (5 bases). The CDR3 extends over 14 amino acids. Germline lookup yields CDR1 SGDLS and CDR2 YYNGEE. Deletions cut 0 bases from V and 2 bases from J, with 9 bases between. CDR3 amino acids: CASSVAPGTYEQYF. The CDR3 DNA reads as TGTGCCAGCAGCGTAGCCCCGGGAACCTACGAGCAGTACTTC.

This chain connects TRBV7-8 to TRBJ1-2, with no clear D. Trimming pared 5 bases from V and 4 bases from J, leaving 17 bases between. Germline V lookup: CDR1 SGHVS, CDR2 FQNEAQ. The CDR3 covers 15 residues. CDR3 in amino acids: CASSPTWLSFYGYTF. The CDR3 DNA reads as TGTGCCAGCAGCCCAACTTGGCTAAGTTTCTATGGCTACACCTTC.

V and J are TRBV7-3 and TRBJ1-2; unclear D gene. The CDR3 is 14 residues long. Germline values: CDR1 SGHTA, CDR2 FQGTGA. The V end lost 1 base, the J end lost 4 bases, and 10 bases lay between the germline ends. Here the CDR3 DNA reads TGTGCCAGCAGCTTAATCCACGGTACCTATGGCTACACCTTC. Translation: CASSLIHGTYGYTF.

The rearrangement uses TRBV27 and TRBJ1-2; D is unresolved. V was shortened by 0 bases and J by 2 bases, with 7 bases between the two germline ends. Germline loops: CDR1 MNHEY, CDR2 SMNVEV (reference sequence). The CDR3 has 14 residues. The CDR3 is CASSLSGANYGYTF. The CDR3 coding sequence is TGTGCCAGCAGTTTATCCGGCGCGAACTATGGCTACACCTTC.

This rearrangement joins TRBV19 to TRBJ1-3; tentative D call: TRBD1 (6 bases). CDR3 size: 15 residues. Germline CDR1 reads LNHDA; CDR2 reads SQIVND (reference sequence). Trimming removed 5 bases from V and 1 base from J, with 12 bases in between. The CDR3 is CASSQQGISGNTIYF. The CDR3 region has the DNA TGTGCCAGTAGTCAACAGGGAATTTCTGGAAACACCATATATTTT. Combining the CDR3 with reference TRBV19 and TRBJ1-3 gives the whole variable domain DGGITQSPKYLFRKEGQNVTLSCEQNLNHDAMYWYRQDPGQGLRLIYYSQIVNDFQKGDIAEGYSVSREKKESFPLTVTSAQKNPTAFYLCASSQQGISGNTIYFGEGSWLTVV.

This clone was observed a single time. The V and J genes are TRBV28 and TRBJ1-5; no firm D call. CDR1 and CDR2 (germline): MDHEN, SYDVKM. This CDR3 is 10 amino acids long. V was cut by 8 bases and J by 9 bases, with 8 bases left in between. DNA of the CDR3: TGTGCCAGCGGTGCGTTGCCCCAGCATTTT. Protein: CASGALPQHF. Full variable domain (remainder filled in from reference TRBV28 and TRBJ1-5): DVKVTQSSRYLVKRTGEKVFLECVQDMDHENMFWYRQDPGLGLRLIYFSYDVKMKEKGDIPEGYSVSREKKERFSLILESASTNQTSMYLCASGALPQHFGDGTRLSIL.

V usage is TRBV18 and J usage is TRBJ2-5; D gene unclear. CDR1 and CDR2 (germline): KGHSH, LQKENI. The CDR3 extends over 12 amino acids. Between the trimmed V and J ends, which lost 8 bases and 3 bases, there was a span of 10 bases. The CDR3 region is CASATSEETQYF. CDR3 coding DNA: TGTGCCAGCGCGACTTCTGAAGAGACCCAGTACTTC.

This chain uses TRBV7-9 with TRBJ2-7; D not resolved. V lost 5 bases, J lost 6 bases, and 8 bases lay in between. This CDR3 has 11 residues. Germline CDR1 and CDR2: SEHNR and FQNEAQ (reference sequence). CDR3 sequence (DNA): TGTGCCAGCAGCGACAATCGCGAGCAGTACTTC. Translating it yields CASSDNREQYF.

The gene calls are TRBV5-5 and TRBJ1-3; 7 bases are a match to TRBD1. Looked up from germline, CDR1 is SGHKS and CDR2 is YYEKEE (reference sequence). V lost 6 bases, J lost 3 bases, and 9 bases stayed unmatched. This CDR3 is built from 15 residues. Here the CDR3 reads CASTRRGDSGNTIYF. CDR3 nucleotides: TGTGCCAGCACCCGGCGAGGGGACAGTGGAAACACCATATATTTT.

The sample holds one count of this clone. The V call is TRBV6-6, the J call TRBJ2-3, with 11 bases aligning to TRBD2. Germline V gene lookup returns CDR1 MNHNY and CDR2 SVGAGI (reference sequence). The junction had 10 bases not matched to a gene; V was cut back by 10 bases and J by 7 bases. This CDR3 has 14 amino acids. The CDR3 sequence: CATQTSGGPNTQYF. Here the CDR3 DNA reads TGTGCCACCCAAACTAGCGGGGGTCCAAATACGCAGTATTTT.

The chain uses TRBV6-5 and TRBJ2-2, with D perhaps TRBD1 or TRBD2 (5 bases each). The CDR3 is 13 amino acids. Germline V lookup: CDR1 MNHEY, CDR2 SVGAGI. Between the trimmed V and J ends, which lost 6 bases and 6 bases, there was a span of 11 bases. CDR3 bases: TGTGCCAGCAGCAGGGACGACGCCGGGGAGCTGTTTTTT. It translates to CASSRDDAGELFF.

V usage is TRBV18 and J usage is TRBJ2-1, with D tentatively TRBD1 or TRBD2 (5 bases each). V lost 5 bases and J lost 9, with 17 bases in between. The CDR3 loop spans 14 amino acids. CDR1 and CDR2 from the germline V gene are KGHSH and LQKENI. CDR3 sequence reads: CASSSAGSLSEQFF. CDR3 DNA: TGTGCCAGCTCATCGGCAGGGAGTTTAAGTGAGCAGTTCTTC.

The gene calls are TRBV7-8 and TRBJ2-4, with TRBD1 identical over 7 bases. This CDR3 contains 15 residues. J lost 1 base, V lost 5 bases, and 5 bases had no gene match. CDR1 is SGHVS, CDR2 FQNEAQ, per germline. CDR3 sequence (DNA): TGTGCCAGCAGCAACACAGGGGAGGCCAAAAACATTCAGTACTTC. Translating gives CASSNTGEAKNIQYF.

This clone was counted only a few times. The chain links TRBV5-1 to TRBJ1-5; 9 bases are a match to TRBD1. V shed 4 bases, J shed 4 bases, and the junction held 6 bases outside the gene matches. Germline V gene data show CDR1 as SGHRS and CDR2 as YFSETQ. This CDR3 has 15 residues. This chain's CDR3 is CASSISGTGNQPQHF. The CDR3, as DNA: TGCGCCAGCAGCATATCCGGGACAGGGAATCAGCCCCAGCATTTT.

The J gene is TRBJ1-2, the V gene TRBV6-5; possibly TRBD1 for D (5 bases). Per germline, CDR1 MNHEY and CDR2 SVGAGI. Trimming removed 10 bases from V and 8 bases from J, with 17 bases in between. CDR3 length: 12 residues. The CDR3 DNA follows: TGTGCCAACCGGGACCCTTCCCAGGGCTACACCTTC. It encodes CANRDPSQGYTF.

V is TRBV7-9 and J is TRBJ2-5, with a tentative D call TRBD2 (7 bases). V lost 0 bases and J lost 5, with 10 bases in between. This CDR3 is 14 amino acids long. In germline, CDR1 is SEHNR, CDR2 FQNEAQ (reference sequence). CDR3 region: CASSLAGGGETQYF. CDR3 nucleotide sequence: TGTGCCAGCAGCTTAGCTGGGGGGGGCGAGACCCAGTACTTC.

This rearrangement joins TRBV24-1 to TRBJ2-1; possibly TRBD2 for D (5 bases). This CDR3 region has 13 residues. CDR1 KGHDR and CDR2 SFDVKD come from the germline V gene. Trimming removed 5 bases at V and 8 bases at J, with 12 bases between. The CDR3: CATSARASHEQFF. Written as DNA, the CDR3 is TGTGCCACCAGTGCGAGGGCGAGCCATGAGCAGTTCTTC.